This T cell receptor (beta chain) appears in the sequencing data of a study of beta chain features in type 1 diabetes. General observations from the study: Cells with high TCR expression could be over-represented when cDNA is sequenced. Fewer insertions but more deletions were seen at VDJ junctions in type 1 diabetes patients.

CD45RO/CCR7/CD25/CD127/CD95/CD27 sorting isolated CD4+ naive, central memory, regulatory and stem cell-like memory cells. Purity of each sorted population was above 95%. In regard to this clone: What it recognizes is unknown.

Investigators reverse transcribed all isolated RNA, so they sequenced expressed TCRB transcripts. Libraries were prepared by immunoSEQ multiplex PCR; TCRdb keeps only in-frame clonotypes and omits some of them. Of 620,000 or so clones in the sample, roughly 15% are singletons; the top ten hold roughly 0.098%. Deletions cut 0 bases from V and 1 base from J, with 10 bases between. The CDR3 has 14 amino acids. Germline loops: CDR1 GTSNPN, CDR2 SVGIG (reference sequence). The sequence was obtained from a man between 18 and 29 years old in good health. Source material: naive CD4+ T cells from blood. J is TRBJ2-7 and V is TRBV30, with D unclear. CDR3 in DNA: TGTGCCTGGAGTGTATTACCCTCATCCTACGAGCAGTACTTC. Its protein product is CAWSVLPSSYEQYF.